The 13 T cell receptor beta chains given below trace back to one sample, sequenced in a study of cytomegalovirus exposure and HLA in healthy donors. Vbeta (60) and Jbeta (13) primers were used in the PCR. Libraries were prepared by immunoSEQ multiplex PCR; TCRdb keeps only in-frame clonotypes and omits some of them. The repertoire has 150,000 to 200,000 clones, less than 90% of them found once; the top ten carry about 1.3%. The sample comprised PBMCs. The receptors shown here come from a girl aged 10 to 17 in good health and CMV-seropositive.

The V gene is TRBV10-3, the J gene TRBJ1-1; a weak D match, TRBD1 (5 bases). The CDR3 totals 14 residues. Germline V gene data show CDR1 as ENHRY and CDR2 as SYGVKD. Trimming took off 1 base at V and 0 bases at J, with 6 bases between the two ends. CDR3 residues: CAISEWTLNTEAFF. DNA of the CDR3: TGTGCCATCAGTGAGTGGACACTGAACACTGAAGCTTTCTTT.

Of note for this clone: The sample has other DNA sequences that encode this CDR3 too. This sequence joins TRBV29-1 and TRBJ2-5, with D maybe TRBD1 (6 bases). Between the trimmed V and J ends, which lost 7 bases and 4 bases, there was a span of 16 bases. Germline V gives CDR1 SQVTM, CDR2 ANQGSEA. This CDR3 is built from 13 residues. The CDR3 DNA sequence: TGCAGCGAAGACAGGTCTCAGGGAGAGACCCAGTACTTC. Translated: CSEDRSQGETQYF.

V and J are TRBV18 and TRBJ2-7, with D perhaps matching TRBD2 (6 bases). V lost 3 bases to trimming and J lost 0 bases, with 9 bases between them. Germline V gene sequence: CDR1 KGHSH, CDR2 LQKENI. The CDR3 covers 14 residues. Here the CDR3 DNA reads TGTGCCAGCTCACCCCCCGGGAGCTCCTACGAGCAGTACTTC. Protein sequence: CASSPPGSSYEQYF.

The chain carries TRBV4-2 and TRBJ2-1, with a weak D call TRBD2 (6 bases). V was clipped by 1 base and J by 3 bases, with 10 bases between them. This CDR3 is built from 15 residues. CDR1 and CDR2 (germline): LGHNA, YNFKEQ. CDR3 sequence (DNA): TGTGCCAGCAGCCAAGTACTAGCAGGCTACAATGAGCAGTTCTTC. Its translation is CASSQVLAGYNEQFF.

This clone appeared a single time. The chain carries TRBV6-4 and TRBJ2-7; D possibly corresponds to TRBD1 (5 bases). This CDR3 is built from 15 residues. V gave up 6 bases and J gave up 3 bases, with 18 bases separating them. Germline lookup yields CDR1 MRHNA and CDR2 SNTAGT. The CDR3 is CASRSGIQDSYEQYF. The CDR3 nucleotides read TGTGCCAGCAGGTCGGGTATACAGGATAGCTACGAGCAGTACTTC.

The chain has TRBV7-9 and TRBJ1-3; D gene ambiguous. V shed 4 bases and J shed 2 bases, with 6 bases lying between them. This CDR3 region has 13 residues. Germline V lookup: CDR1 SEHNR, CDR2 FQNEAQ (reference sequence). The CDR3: CASSSEAGNTIYF. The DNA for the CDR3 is TGTGCCAGCAGCTCGGAGGCTGGAAACACCATATATTTT. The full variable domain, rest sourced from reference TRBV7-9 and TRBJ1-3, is DTGVSQNPRHKITKRGQNVTFRCDPISEHNRLYWYRQTLGQGPEFLTYFQNEAQLEKSRLLSDRFSAERPKGSFSTLEIQRTEQGDSAMYLCASSSEAGNTIYFGEGSWLTVV.

DNA of the CDR3: TGTGCCAGTAGTAGGCTCCGGACAAAGAATACCGGGGAGCTGTTTTTT. It codes for CASSRLRTKNTGELFF. The chain joins TRBV19 to TRBJ2-2; perhaps TRBD1 as D (5 bases). CDR1 and CDR2 from the germline V gene are LNHDA and SQIVND (reference sequence). CDR3 length: 16 residues. Trimming removed 4 bases at V and 5 bases at J, with 17 bases between.

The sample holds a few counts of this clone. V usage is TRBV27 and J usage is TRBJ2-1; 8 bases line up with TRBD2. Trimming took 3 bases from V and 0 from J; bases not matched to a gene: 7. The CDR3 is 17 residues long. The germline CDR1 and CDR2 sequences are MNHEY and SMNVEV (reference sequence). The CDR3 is CASSFASGWSSYNEQFF. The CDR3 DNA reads TGTGCCAGCAGTTTTGCTAGCGGGTGGAGCTCCTACAATGAGCAGTTCTTC.

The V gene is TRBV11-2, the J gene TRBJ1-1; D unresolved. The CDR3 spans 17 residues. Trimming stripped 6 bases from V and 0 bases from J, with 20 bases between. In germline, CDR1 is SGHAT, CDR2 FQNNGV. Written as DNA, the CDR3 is TGTGCCAGCAGACCCCCCGGTGTGGGAGTTATGAACACTGAAGCTTTCTTT. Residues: CASRPPGVGVMNTEAFF.

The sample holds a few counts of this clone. CDR3 residues: CASSQPTRGSTDTQYF. CDR3 coding DNA: TGCGCCAGCAGCCAACCGACAAGGGGTAGCACAGATACGCAGTATTTT. The V call is TRBV4-1, the J call TRBJ2-3, with TRBD1 as a possible D gene (5 bases). CDR3 size: 16 residues. V was trimmed by 2 bases and J by 0 bases, leaving 12 bases between them. Germline CDR1 and CDR2: MGHRA and YSYEKL.

The CDR3 spells CASSESGQSTTEQFF. CDR3 nucleotide sequence: TGCGCCAGCAGTGAGTCTGGACAGAGTACAACTGAGCAGTTCTTC. V and J are TRBV10-1 and TRBJ2-1; possibly TRBD1 for D (6 bases). V was clipped by 0 bases and J by 9 bases, with 15 bases between them. The CDR3 consists of 15 residues. The germline V gene has CDR1 WNHNN and CDR2 SYGVQD (reference sequence).

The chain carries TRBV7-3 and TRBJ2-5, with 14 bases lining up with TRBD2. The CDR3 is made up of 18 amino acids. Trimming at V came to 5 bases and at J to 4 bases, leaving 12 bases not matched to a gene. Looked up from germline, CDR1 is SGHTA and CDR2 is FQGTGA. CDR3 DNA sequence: TGTGCCAGCAGCCGTGGACTAGCGGGAGGACGCGGGGGAGAGACCCAGTACTTC. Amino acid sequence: CASSRGLAGGRGGETQYF.

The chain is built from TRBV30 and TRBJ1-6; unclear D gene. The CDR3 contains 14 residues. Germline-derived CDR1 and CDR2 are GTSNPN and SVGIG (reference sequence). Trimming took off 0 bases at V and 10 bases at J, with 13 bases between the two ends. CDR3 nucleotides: TGTGCCTGGAGTGTACTGGAGGCTGGGTCACCCCTCCACTTT. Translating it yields CAWSVLEAGSPLHF.